This T cell receptor (beta chain) was found in a study of cytomegalovirus exposure and HLA in healthy donors. Across the whole study: The approximately 120 validation repertoires were reported in a later analysis to have been generated on the same platform as the approximately 600 first-cohort repertoires.

About this clone itself: The antigen remains unidentified.

The CDR3 is 13 residues long. V lost 1 base to trimming and J lost 5 bases, with 6 bases between them. Germline loops: CDR1 SGHTA, CDR2 FQGNSA. Regarding the study as a whole: The CMV antigen specificity of a few CMV-associated chains was confirmed through in vitro analysis. The authors listed 164 TCR beta chains as cytomegalovirus-associated.

Clones were sequenced by immunoSEQ multiplex PCR, and TCRdb holds only the in-frame ones, with some missing. The sample records about 340,000 clones, 86% being singletons. Separation from the 666-subject first cohort characterized the roughly 120-subject validation cohort, to which the donors belonged. This chain joins TRBV7-2 and TRBJ2-1, with unresolved D. Sequencing was done on a sample of PBMCs. The TCR sequence derives from a woman aged 18-29 years in good health and CMV-seronegative. The CDR3 sequence: CASSLDYNNEQFF. The CDR3, as DNA: TGTGCCAGCAGCTTAGACTATAACAATGAGCAGTTCTTC.